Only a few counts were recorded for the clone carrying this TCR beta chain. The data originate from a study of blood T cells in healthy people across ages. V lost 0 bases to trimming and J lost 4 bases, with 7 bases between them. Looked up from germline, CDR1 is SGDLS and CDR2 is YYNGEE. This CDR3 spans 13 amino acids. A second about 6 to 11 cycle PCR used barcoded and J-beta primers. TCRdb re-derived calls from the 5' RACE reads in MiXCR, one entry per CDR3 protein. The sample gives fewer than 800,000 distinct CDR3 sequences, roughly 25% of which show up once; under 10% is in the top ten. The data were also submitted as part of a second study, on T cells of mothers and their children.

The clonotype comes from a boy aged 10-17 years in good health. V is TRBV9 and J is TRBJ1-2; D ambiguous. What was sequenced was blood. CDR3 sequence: CASSVAAGYGYTF. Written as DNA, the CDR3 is TGTGCCAGCAGCGTAGCGGCAGGCTATGGCTACACCTTC.